The rows below give T cell receptor beta chains drawn from one sample of a study of blood T cell repertoires in COVID-19. Data came from immunoSEQ multiplex PCR; TCRdb stores just in-frame clones and leaves some out. This table has just over 150,000 clones, about 85% appearing once. The sample was peripheral blood. These TCRs come from a human donor with acute or convalescent COVID-19. The donor label of this sample is uncertain. Each CDR3 is given with its conserved first and last residue. D genes are given only for firm matches. A row's size may be missing; if present it is once, few, many or a size class.

TRBJ1-1 | TRBV29-1 | . | TRBD1 | TGCAGCGTGGTCGAGAGGGGGCGACTACCCCCGAACACTGAAGCTTTCTTT | CSVVERGRLPPNTEAFF
TRBJ1-3 | TRBV5-5 | . | . | TGTGCCAGCAGCTTGTCGGGTTCTGGAAACACCATATATTTT | CASSLSGSGNTIYF
TRBJ2-3 | TRBV3-1/TRBV3-2 | . | TRBD1 | TGTGCCAGCAGCTCTGGACAGGGGGAGTACACAGATACGCAGTATTTT | CASSSGQGEYTDTQYF
TRBJ1-1 | TRBV7-2 | . | TRBD1 | TGTGCCAGCAGCTTCCGACAGGGGGATACTGAAGCTTTCTTT | CASSFRQGDTEAFF
TRBJ1-6 | TRBV27 | . | TRBD1 | TGTGCCAGCAGTTTACTACAGGGGAATTCACCCCTCCACTTT | CASSLLQGNSPLHF
TRBJ2-1 | TRBV6-2/TRBV6-3 | . | . | TGTGCCAGCAGCTCCGGTTGGAATGAGCAGTTCTTC | CASSSGWNEQFF
TRBJ2-2 | TRBV11-2 | few | . | TGTGCCAGCAGCTCCTTACGGGGAACCGGGGAGCTGTTTTTT | CASSSLRGTGELFF
TRBJ1-4 | TRBV27 | . | . | TGTGCCAGCAGTTTTCGTCCCCCGGGGAATCCGACTAATGAAAAACTGTTTTTT | CASSFRPPGNPTNEKLFF
TRBJ1-6 | TRBV30 | . | . | TGTGCCTGGAGTGTACCAGCGGGGGCCAGTAATTCACCCCTCCACTTT | CAWSVPAGASNSPLHF
TRBJ1-2 | TRBV6-2/TRBV6-3 | . | . | TGTGCCAGCAGTCCCCGGACAGCCCTTGGGGACTATGGCTACACCTTC | CASSPRTALGDYGYTF
TRBJ2-7 | TRBV29-1 | . | TRBD1 | TGCAGCGTCGGACAGGCGCCCCGTTACGAGCAGTACTTC | CSVGQAPRYEQYF
TRBJ1-4 | TRBV29-1 | . | . | TGCAGCGTTCAGAACCTCGAAAAACTGTTTTTT | CSVQNLEKLFF